These 18 T cell receptor beta chains share one sample of origin, sequenced in a study of blood T cell repertoires in COVID-19. The assay was immunoSEQ multiplex PCR, and TCRdb's table has in-frame clones only and misses some. The sample contains a few hundred thousand clones, around 82% of which appear only once. Sequencing input: peripheral blood. These receptors were collected from a woman under 30 with acute or convalescent COVID-19.

The gene calls are TRBV7-9 and TRBJ2-2; D is perhaps TRBD2 (5 bases). Germline-derived CDR1 and CDR2 are SEHNR and FQNEAQ (reference sequence). The length of the CDR3 is 15 residues. V lost 1 base and J lost 6, with 12 bases in between. CDR3 nucleotide sequence: TGTGCCAGCAGCTTAGTGGGTGGGAGATCCGGGGAGCTGTTTTTT. Its translation is CASSLVGGRSGELFF.

The V call is TRBV28, the J call TRBJ1-6; maybe TRBD1 (5 bases). The CDR3 has 15 residues. The V gene's germline CDR1 is MDHEN and CDR2 SYDVKM. Deletions cut 4 bases from V and 7 bases from J, with 14 bases between. CDR3 sequence reads: CASSSVTVSNSPLHF. As DNA, the CDR3 is TGTGCCAGCAGTTCCGTGACAGTTTCCAATTCACCCCTCCACTTT. Variable domain in full (rest from reference TRBV28 and TRBJ1-6): DVKVTQSSRYLVKRTGEKVFLECVQDMDHENMFWYRQDPGLGLRLIYFSYDVKMKEKGDIPEGYSVSREKKERFSLILESASTNQTSMYLCASSSVTVSNSPLHFGNGTRLTVT.

This sequence joins TRBV30 and TRBJ1-2; the D is unclear. Trimming cost V 0 bases and J 8 bases, with 22 bases left between them. CDR1 is GTSNPN, CDR2 SVGIG, per germline (reference sequence). The CDR3 runs to 16 residues. The CDR3 spells CAWSVPRKSEAVGYTF. CDR3 coding DNA: TGTGCCTGGAGTGTACCGAGGAAGTCCGAAGCCGTAGGCTACACCTTC.

This clone was observed once. J is TRBJ2-1 and V is TRBV28; D possibly corresponds to TRBD1 (6 bases). Germline lookup yields CDR1 MDHEN and CDR2 SYDVKM. The CDR3 spans 14 residues. The V and J ends lost 3 bases and 2 bases respectively, with 8 bases between them. Here the CDR3 DNA reads TGTGCCAGCAGTTTGACAGGCGCCTACAATGAGCAGTTCTTC. It yields the protein CASSLTGAYNEQFF.

This clone has a single count. V and J are TRBV6-4 and TRBJ2-7; 7 nucleotides line up with TRBD2. V dropped 8 bases and J dropped 2; count of bases not matched to a gene: 3. Looked up from germline, CDR1 is MRHNA and CDR2 is SNTAGT. The CDR3 loop spans 12 amino acids. DNA of the CDR3: TGTGCCAGCCCTCGGGAGGCCTACGAGCAGTACTTC. Its translation is CASPREAYEQYF.

V is TRBV5-5 and J is TRBJ1-5; tentatively, D is TRBD1 (6 bases). V lost 4 bases, J lost 0 bases, and 11 bases lay in between. The CDR3 extends over 15 amino acids. The germline V gene has CDR1 SGHKS and CDR2 YYEKEE (reference sequence). The CDR3 DNA is TGTGCCAGCAGCCCGGGGACAAATAGCAATCAGCCCCAGCATTTT. Translation gives CASSPGTNSNQPQHF. The full variable domain, in which reference TRBV5-5 and TRBJ1-5 provide the parts outside the CDR3, is DAGVTQSPTHLIKTRGQQVTLRCSPISGHKSVSWYQQVLGQGPQFIFQYYEKEERGRGNFPDRFSARQFPNYSSELNVNALLLGDSALYLCASSPGTNSNQPQHFGDGTRLSIL.

This chain links TRBV5-1 with TRBJ2-7; D unresolved. The CDR3 spans 14 residues. Germline assignment: CDR1 SGHRS and CDR2 YFSETQ. V was trimmed by 2 bases and J by 2 bases, leaving 11 bases between them. Here the CDR3 DNA reads TGCGCCAGCAGCTTCGGCCAGGCGACCTACGAGCAGTACTTC. Translation gives CASSFGQATYEQYF.

CDR3 sequence (DNA): TGTGCCAGCAGCTCGCTAAACGAGCAGTACTTC. This gives the protein CASSSLNEQYF. The chain combines TRBV5-8 with TRBJ2-7; D not certain. V was cut by 3 bases and J by 5 bases, with 6 bases left in between. Germline CDR1 is SGHTS and CDR2 is YDEGEE. This CDR3 is 11 amino acids long.

This sequence joins TRBV15 and TRBJ1-2; TRBD1 might be the D (5 bases). The CDR3 covers 15 residues. Germline lookup yields CDR1 LNHNV and CDR2 YYDKDF (reference sequence). V was pared by 0 bases and J by 8 bases, with 16 bases between. The CDR3 DNA sequence: TGTGCCACCAGCAGAGATCGGGGGAGGGAAAACGGCTACACCTTC. Amino acid sequence: CATSRDRGRENGYTF.

Written as DNA, the CDR3 is TGTGCCAGCAGCCAACAGGGACTAGCGGGATCCACCAGTAGCGGGGATACGCAGTATTTT. It encodes CASSQQGLAGSTSSGDTQYF. The J gene is TRBJ2-3, the V gene TRBV3-1 (or the pseudogene TRBV3-2); 13 nucleotides agree with TRBD2. Germline V gene data show CDR1 as LGHDT and CDR2 as YNNKEL (reference sequence). CDR3 length equals 20 residues. The V segment lost 2 bases and the J segment 6 bases; nucleotides outside the gene matches: 17.

This chain links TRBV7-6 with TRBJ2-1; tentatively, D is TRBD2 (6 bases). Deletions cut 0 bases from V and 5 bases from J, with 17 bases between. This CDR3 contains 17 residues. CDR1 and CDR2 from the germline V gene are SGHVS and FNYEAQ. In DNA, the CDR3 is TGTGCCAGCAGCTTAGCCCCTTGGGACTCAACCAACAATGAGCAGTTCTTC. Its protein product is CASSLAPWDSTNNEQFF.

The chain carries TRBV10-3 and TRBJ1-1, with 7 positions matching TRBD1. Germline loops: CDR1 ENHRY, CDR2 SYGVKD. The CDR3 extends over 11 amino acids. J was trimmed by 10 bases and V by 10 bases; bases with no gene match: 9. CDR3 sequence reads: CATIGQDRAFF. Written as DNA, the CDR3 is TGTGCCACCATCGGACAGGACCGAGCTTTCTTT.

The chain carries TRBV6-2 or TRBV6-3 and TRBJ1-5; 10 bases are shared with TRBD1. CDR3 length: 16 amino acids. Trimming took 4 bases from V and 2 from J; bases not matched to a gene: 5. The germline V gene has CDR1 MNHEY and CDR2 SVGEGT. The CDR3 spells CASSSGQGRGNQPQHF. As DNA, the CDR3 is TGTGCCAGCAGTTCGGGACAGGGGCGCGGCAATCAGCCCCAGCATTTT.

The chain recombines TRBV5-1 with TRBJ2-7; 7 bases map to TRBD2. The ends lost 6 bases at V and 3 bases at J; junction bases unmatched: 6. CDR1 SGHRS and CDR2 YFSETQ come from the germline V gene. This CDR3 is 13 amino acids long. This chain's CDR3 is CASMLGEGYEQYF. The CDR3 nucleotides are TGCGCCAGCATGCTTGGGGAGGGCTACGAGCAGTACTTC.

The chain has TRBV7-9 and TRBJ2-7; possibly TRBD2 for D (6 bases). The CDR3 is 17 residues long. V was shortened by 1 base and J by 2 bases, with 18 bases between the two germline ends. CDR1 is SEHNR and CDR2 is FQNEAQ in the germline V gene (reference sequence). The chain's CDR3 is CASSLGFRSAGTYEQYF. Written as DNA, the CDR3 is TGTGCCAGCAGCTTAGGATTCCGTAGTGCGGGGACCTACGAGCAGTACTTC.

CDR3 sequence (DNA): TGTGCCAGCAGCCAAGACGGACAGGGGGCCGGTTACGAGCAGTACTTC. Translation gives CASSQDGQGAGYEQYF. The chain joins TRBV3-1 (or the pseudogene TRBV3-2) to TRBJ2-7; 11 positions match TRBD1. Germline CDR1 LGHDT, CDR2 YNNKEL (reference sequence). The CDR3 contains 16 residues. V dropped 0 bases and J dropped 4; count of bases not matched to a gene: 5.

The chain combines TRBV6-6 with TRBJ1-2; D unclear. Trimming took 6 bases from V and 4 from J, leaving 9 bases between them. This CDR3 spans 12 amino acids. The germline V gene encodes CDR1 MNHNY and CDR2 SVGAGI (reference sequence). In DNA, the CDR3 is TGTGCCAGCAGCCCTAGAGCCTATGGCTACACCTTC. Its translation: CASSPRAYGYTF.

This chain uses TRBV7-2 with TRBJ1-6; unclear D gene. The germline V gene encodes CDR1 SGHTA and CDR2 FQGNSA. V lost 0 bases to trimming and J lost 8 bases, with 11 bases between them. CDR3 length equals 15 residues. In DNA form, the CDR3 reads TGTGCCAGCAGCTTAGCGCTGAGGGAGGATTCACCCCTCCACTTT. Protein product: CASSLALREDSPLHF.